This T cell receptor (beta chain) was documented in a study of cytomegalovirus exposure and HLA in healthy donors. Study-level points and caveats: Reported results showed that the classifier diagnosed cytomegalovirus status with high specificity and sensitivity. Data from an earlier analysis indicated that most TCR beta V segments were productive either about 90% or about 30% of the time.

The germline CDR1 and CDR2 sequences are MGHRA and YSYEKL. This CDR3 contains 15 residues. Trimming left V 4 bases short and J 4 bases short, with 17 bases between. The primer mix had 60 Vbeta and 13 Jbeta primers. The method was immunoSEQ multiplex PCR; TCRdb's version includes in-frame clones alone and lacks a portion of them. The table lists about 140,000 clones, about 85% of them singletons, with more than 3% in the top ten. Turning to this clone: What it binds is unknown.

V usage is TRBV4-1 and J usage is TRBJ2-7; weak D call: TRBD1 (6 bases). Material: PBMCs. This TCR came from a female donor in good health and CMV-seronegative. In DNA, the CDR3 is TGCGCCAGCAGCCCGACAGGAACTAGGGATTACGAGCAGTACTTC. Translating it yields CASSPTGTRDYEQYF.